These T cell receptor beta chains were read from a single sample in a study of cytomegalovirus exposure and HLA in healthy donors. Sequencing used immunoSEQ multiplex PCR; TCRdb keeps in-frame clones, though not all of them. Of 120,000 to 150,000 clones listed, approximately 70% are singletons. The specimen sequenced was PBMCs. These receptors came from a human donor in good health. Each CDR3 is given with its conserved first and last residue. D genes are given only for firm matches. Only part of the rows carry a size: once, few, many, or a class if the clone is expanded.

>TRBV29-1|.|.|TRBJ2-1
CSVAGRRSNEQFF
TGCAGCGTTGCGGGGAGGAGAAGTAATGAGCAGTTCTTC
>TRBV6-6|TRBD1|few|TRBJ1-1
CASTQGWNTEAFF
TGTGCCAGTACACAGGGGTGGAACACTGAAGCTTTCTTT
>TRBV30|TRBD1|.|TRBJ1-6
CAWSEGSRLWGTGKNSPLHF
TGTGCCTGGAGTGAGGGGTCGAGGCTTTGGGGGACAGGGAAAAATTCACCCCTCCACTTT
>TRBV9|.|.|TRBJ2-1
CASSVYERFNYNEQFF
TGTGCCAGCAGCGTATATGAACGGTTCAATTACAATGAGCAGTTCTTC
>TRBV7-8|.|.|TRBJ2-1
CASSDPIGGHNEQFF
TGTGCCAGCAGCGACCCCATCGGGGGACACAATGAGCAGTTCTTC
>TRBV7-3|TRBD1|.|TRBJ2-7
CASSLGAGGFYEQYF
TGTGCCAGCAGCTTAGGGGCAGGGGGCTTCTACGAGCAGTACTTC
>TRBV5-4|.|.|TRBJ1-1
CASSLFPGQNTEAFF
TGTGCCAGCAGCTTGTTCCCGGGACAGAACACTGAAGCTTTCTTT
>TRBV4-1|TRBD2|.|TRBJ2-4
CASSPGLAGANGENIQYF
TGCGCCAGCAGCCCCGGACTAGCGGGGGCCAACGGGGAAAACATTCAGTACTTC
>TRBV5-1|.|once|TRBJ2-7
CASSSGSEQYF
TGCGCCAGCAGCTCGGGTAGCGAGCAGTACTTC
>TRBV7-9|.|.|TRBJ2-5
CASSSSQGSSVGTQYF
TGTGCCAGCAGTTCTTCACAGGGTTCGAGTGTCGGGACCCAGTACTTC
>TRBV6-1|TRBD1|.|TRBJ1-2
CASRERRTGYGYTF
TGTGCCAGCAGGGAAAGGAGGACAGGCTATGGCTACACCTTC
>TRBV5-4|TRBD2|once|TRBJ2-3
CASSLELAGDTQYF
TGTGCCAGCAGCTTGGAACTAGCGGGGGATACGCAGTATTTT
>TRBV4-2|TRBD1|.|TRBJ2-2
CASSPRQGNTGELFF
TGTGCCAGCAGCCCCCGACAGGGTAACACCGGGGAGCTGTTTTTT
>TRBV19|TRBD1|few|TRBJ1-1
CASRDRGPAGTEAFF
TGTGCCAGCCGGGACAGGGGACCAGCAGGCACTGAAGCTTTCTTT
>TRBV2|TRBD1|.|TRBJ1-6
CASSSATGAFSPLHF
TGTGCCAGCAGTTCCGCGACAGGGGCGTTCTCACCCCTCCACTTT
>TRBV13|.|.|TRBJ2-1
CASSNGQNYNEQFF
TGTGCCAGCAGCAACGGACAGAACTACAATGAGCAGTTCTTC
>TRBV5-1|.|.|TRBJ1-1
CASSLGTATEAFF
TGCGCCAGCAGCTTGGGGACAGCGACTGAAGCTTTCTTT
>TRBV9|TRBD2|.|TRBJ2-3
CASSVSGRVTDTQYF
TGTGCCAGCAGCGTATCCGGGAGGGTGACAGATACGCAGTATTTT
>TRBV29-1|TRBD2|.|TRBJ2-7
CSVEDLETSGTYEQYF
TGCAGCGTTGAAGATCTTGAGACTAGCGGGACGTACGAGCAGTACTTC
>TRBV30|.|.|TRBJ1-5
CAWSRGNQPQHF
TGTGCCTGGAGTAGGGGGAATCAGCCCCAGCATTTT
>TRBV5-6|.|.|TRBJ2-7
CASSAYTYEQYF
TGTGCCAGCAGTGCCTATACGTACGAGCAGTACTTC
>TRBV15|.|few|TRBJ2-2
CATSRGYGVTGELFF
TGTGCCACCAGCAGAGGATACGGGGTGACCGGGGAGCTGTTTTTT
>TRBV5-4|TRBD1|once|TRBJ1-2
CASSAGQKPYGYTF
TGTGCCAGCAGCGCGGGACAGAAGCCCTATGGCTACACCTTC
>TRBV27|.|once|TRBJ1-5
CASIPGNQPQHF
TGTGCCAGCATCCCGGGGAATCAGCCCCAGCATTTT
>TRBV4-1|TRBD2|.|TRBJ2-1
CASSQGIAGGWNEQFF
TGCGCCAGCAGCCAAGGGATAGCGGGAGGTTGGAATGAGCAGTTCTTC
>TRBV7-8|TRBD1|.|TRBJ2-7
CASSRGQGLEQYF
TGTGCCAGCAGCCGCGGACAGGGCCTCGAGCAGTACTTC
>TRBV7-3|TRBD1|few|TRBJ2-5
CASSQAGGVETQYF
TGTGCCAGCAGCCAAGCAGGGGGCGTGGAGACCCAGTACTTC
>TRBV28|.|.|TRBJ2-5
CASSLIEKETQYF
TGTGCCAGCAGTTTAATAGAAAAAGAGACCCAGTACTTC
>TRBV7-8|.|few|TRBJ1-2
CASSLSGEGGYTF
TGTGCCAGCAGCTTATCGGGGGAAGGTGGCTACACCTTC
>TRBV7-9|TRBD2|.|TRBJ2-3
CASSRPYGTSGSEADTQYF
TGTGCCAGCAGCCGCCCTTATGGGACTAGCGGGAGTGAGGCAGATACGCAGTATTTT
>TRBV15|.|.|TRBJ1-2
CATSRGRVGGGYTF
TGTGCCACCAGCCGCGGAAGGGTAGGGGGAGGCTACACCTTC
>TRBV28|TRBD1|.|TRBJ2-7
CASRRTGDHEQYF
TGTGCCAGCAGAAGGACAGGGGACCACGAGCAGTACTTC
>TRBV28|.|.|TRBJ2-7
CASSTEYEQYF
TGTGCCAGCAGTACTGAGTACGAGCAGTACTTC
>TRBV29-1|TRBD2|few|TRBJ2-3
CSVRPSGSSDTQYF
TGCAGCGTTAGGCCTAGCGGGAGTTCAGATACGCAGTATTTT
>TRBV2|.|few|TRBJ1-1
CASSGRVRTEAFF
TGTGCCAGCAGTGGGAGGGTCAGGACTGAAGCTTTCTTT
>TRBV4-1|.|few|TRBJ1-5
CASSQEDTRNQPQHF
TGCGCCAGCAGCCAGGAAGACACCCGCAATCAGCCCCAGCATTTT
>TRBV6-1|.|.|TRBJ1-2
CASVQVFYGYTF
TGTGCCAGCGTACAGGTGTTCTATGGCTACACCTTC
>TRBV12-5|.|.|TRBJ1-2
CATSDYNYGYTF
TGTGCTACCAGTGACTATAACTATGGCTACACCTTC
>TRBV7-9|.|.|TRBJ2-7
CASSSTGGAQSYEQYF
TGTGCCAGCAGCTCTACCGGAGGGGCCCAATCCTACGAGCAGTACTTC
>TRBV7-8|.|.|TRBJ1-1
CASSPGMNTEAFF
TGTGCCAGCAGCCCCGGGATGAACACTGAAGCTTTCTTT
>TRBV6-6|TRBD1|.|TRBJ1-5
CASSRVWGTVNQPQHF
TGTGCCAGCAGTAGGGTATGGGGGACAGTGAATCAGCCCCAGCATTTT
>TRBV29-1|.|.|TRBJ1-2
CSVEDLDSPYGYTF
TGCAGCGTTGAAGATCTTGACAGCCCCTATGGCTACACCTTC
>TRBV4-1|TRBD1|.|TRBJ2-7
CASSQPGQGAYEQYF
TGCGCCAGCAGCCAACCGGGACAGGGGGCCTACGAGCAGTACTTC
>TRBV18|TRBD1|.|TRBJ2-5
CASSPTGTGGFETQYF
TGTGCCAGCTCACCGACCGGGACAGGGGGATTTGAGACCCAGTACTTC
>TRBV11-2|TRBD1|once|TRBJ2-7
CASSWGTGTDLGEQYF
TGTGCCAGCAGCTGGGGGACAGGCACCGACTTGGGGGAGCAGTACTTC
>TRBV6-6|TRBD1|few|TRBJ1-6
CASIRQGNSPLHF
TGTGCCAGCATTCGACAGGGGAATTCACCCCTCCACTTT
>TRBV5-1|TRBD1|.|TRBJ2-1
CASRRTPLGQIYNEQFF
TGCGCCAGTCGGAGGACGCCTCTGGGACAGATTTACAATGAGCAGTTCTTC
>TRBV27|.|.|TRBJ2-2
CASSLAEDIIGELFF
TGTGCCAGCAGTTTAGCAGAGGATATCATCGGGGAGCTGTTTTTT
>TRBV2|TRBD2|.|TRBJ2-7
CASSELRGDSYEQYF
TGTGCCAGCAGTGAATTGCGGGGGGACTCCTACGAGCAGTACTTC
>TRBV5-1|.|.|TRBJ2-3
CASSSGLSTDTQYF
TGCGCCAGCAGCTCCGGACTTAGCACAGATACGCAGTATTTT
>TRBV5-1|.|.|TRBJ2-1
CASTLPSLNEQFF
TGCGCCAGCACCCTTCCTAGCCTCAATGAGCAGTTCTTC
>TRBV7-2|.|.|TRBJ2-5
CASSLSEETQYF
TGTGCCAGCAGCTTGAGTGAAGAGACCCAGTACTTC
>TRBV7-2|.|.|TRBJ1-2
CASTVTGFEYGYTF
TGTGCCAGCACCGTAACAGGGTTTGAGTATGGCTACACCTTC
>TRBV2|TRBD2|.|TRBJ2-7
CASSPLLAEFISYEQYF
TGTGCCAGCAGCCCACTACTAGCGGAGTTCATCTCCTACGAGCAGTACTTC